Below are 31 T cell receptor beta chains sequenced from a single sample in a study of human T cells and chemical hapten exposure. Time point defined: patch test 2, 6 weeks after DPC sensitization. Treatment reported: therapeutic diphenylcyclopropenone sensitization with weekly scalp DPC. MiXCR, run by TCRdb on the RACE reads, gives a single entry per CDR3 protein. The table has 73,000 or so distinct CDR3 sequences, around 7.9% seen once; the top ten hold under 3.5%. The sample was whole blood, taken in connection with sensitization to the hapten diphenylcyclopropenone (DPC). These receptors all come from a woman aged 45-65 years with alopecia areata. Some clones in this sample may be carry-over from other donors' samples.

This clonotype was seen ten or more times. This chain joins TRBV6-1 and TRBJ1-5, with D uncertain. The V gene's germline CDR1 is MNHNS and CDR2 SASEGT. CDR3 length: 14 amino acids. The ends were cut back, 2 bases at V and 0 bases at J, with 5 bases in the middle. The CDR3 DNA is TGTGCCAGCAGTGAAATCGATAGCAATCAGCCCCAGCATTTT. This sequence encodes CASSEIDSNQPQHF.

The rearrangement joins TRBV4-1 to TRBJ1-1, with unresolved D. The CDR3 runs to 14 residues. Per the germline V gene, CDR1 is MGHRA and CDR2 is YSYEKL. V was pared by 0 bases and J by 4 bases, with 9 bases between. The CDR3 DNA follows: TGCGCCAGCAGCCAAGATGAGGAGGTCACTGAAGCTTTCTTT. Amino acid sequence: CASSQDEEVTEAFF.

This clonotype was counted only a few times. CDR3 sequence (DNA): TGTGCCAGCAGCCAAGGCTTAAGGAACACTGAAGCTTTCTTT. Translating it yields CASSQGLRNTEAFF. This chain joins TRBV3-1 and TRBJ1-1; unclear D gene. CDR1 is LGHDT, CDR2 YNNKEL, per germline (reference sequence). There are 14 residues in the CDR3. V lost 1 base, J lost 1 base, and 7 bases lay in between.

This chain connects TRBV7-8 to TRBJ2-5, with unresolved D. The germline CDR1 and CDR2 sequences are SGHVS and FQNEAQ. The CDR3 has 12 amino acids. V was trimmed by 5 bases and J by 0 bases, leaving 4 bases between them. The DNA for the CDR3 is TGTGCCAGCAGCCCGAACCAAGAGACCCAGTACTTC. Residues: CASSPNQETQYF.

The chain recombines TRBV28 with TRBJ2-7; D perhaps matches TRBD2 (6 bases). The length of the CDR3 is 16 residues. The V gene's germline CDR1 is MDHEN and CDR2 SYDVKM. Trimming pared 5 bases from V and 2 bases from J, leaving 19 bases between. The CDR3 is CASSPIGGTGAYEQYF. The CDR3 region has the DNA TGTGCCAGCAGTCCCATTGGCGGGACTGGAGCCTACGAGCAGTACTTC.

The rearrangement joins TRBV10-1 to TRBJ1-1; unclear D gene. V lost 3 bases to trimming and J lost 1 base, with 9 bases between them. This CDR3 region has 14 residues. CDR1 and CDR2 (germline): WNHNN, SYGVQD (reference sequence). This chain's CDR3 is CASSENPRNTEAFF. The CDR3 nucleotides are TGCGCCAGCAGTGAAAACCCCCGGAACACTGAAGCTTTCTTT.

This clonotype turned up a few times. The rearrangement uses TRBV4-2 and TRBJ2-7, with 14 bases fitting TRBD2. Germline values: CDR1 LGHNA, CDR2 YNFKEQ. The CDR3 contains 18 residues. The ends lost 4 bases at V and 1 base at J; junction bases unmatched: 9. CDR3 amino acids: CASSPVPGLAGESYEQYF. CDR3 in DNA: TGTGCCAGCAGCCCGGTCCCGGGACTAGCGGGAGAATCCTACGAGCAGTACTTC.

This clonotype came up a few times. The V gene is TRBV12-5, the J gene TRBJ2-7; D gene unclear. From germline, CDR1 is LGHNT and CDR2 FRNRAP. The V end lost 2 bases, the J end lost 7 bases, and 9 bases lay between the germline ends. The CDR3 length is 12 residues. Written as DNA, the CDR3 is TGTGCTAGTGGTTTGTCCGTCCCGGAGCAGTACTTC. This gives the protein CASGLSVPEQYF.

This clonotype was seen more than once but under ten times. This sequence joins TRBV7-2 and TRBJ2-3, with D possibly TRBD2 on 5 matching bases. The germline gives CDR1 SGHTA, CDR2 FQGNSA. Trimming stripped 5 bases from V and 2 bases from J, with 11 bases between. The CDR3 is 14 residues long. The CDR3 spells CASSQGLATDTQYF. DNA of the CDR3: TGTGCCAGCAGCCAAGGACTTGCCACAGATACGCAGTATTTT.

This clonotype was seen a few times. The CDR3 DNA sequence: TGTGCCAGCAGTTACTCAAATATCCAGCCCCAGCATTTT. This codes for CASSYSNIQPQHF. This chain uses TRBV6-6 with TRBJ1-5, with D unresolved. Trimming removed 0 bases from V and 7 bases from J, with 7 bases in between. There are 13 residues in the CDR3. Germline-derived CDR1 and CDR2 are MNHNY and SVGAGI (reference sequence).

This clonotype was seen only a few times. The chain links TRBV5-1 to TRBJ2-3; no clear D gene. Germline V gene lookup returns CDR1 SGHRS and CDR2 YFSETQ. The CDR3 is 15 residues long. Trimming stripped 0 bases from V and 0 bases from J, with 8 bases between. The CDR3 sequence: CASSLAPTSTDTQYF. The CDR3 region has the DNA TGCGCCAGCAGCTTGGCTCCAACTAGCACAGATACGCAGTATTTT.

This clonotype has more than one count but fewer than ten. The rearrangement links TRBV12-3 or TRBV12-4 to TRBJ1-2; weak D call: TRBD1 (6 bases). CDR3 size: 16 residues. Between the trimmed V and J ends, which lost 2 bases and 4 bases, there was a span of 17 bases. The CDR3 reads CASSLFSLGGSYGYTF. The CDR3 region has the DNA TGTGCCAGCAGTTTATTCTCCCTGGGGGGCAGCTATGGCTACACCTTC.

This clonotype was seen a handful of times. The CDR3 is CSARDRSLWVNEQFF. CDR3 nucleotides: TGCAGTGCTAGAGATCGGTCATTGTGGGTGAATGAGCAGTTCTTC. The V and J genes are TRBV20-1 and TRBJ2-1; D remains unclear. CDR1 and CDR2 from the germline V gene are DFQATT and SNEGSKA (reference sequence). Trimming pared 0 bases from V and 7 bases from J, leaving 16 bases between. This CDR3 has 15 residues.

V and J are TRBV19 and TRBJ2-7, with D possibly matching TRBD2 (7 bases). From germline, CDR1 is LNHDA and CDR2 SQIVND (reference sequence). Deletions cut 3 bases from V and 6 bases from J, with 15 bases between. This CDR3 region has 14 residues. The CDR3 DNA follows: TGTGCCAGTAGTATCCAAACAGGGAGGGCCGAGCAGTACTTC. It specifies CASSIQTGRAEQYF. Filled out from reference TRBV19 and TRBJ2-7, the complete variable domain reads DGGITQSPKYLFRKEGQNVTLSCEQNLNHDAMYWYRQDPGQGLRLIYYSQIVNDFQKGDIAEGYSVSREKKESFPLTVTSAQKNPTAFYLCASSIQTGRAEQYFGPGTRLTVT.

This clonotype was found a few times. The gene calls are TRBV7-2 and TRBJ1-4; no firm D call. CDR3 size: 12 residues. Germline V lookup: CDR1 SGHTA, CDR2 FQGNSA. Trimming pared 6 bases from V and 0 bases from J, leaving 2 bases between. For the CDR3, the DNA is TGTGCCAGCAGTACAACTAATGAAAAACTGTTTTTT. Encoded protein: CASSTTNEKLFF.

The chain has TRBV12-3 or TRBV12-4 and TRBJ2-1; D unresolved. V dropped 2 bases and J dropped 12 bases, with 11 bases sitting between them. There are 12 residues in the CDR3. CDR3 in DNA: TGTGCCAGCAGTTTACTAAGAATGGGGCAGTTCTTC. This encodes CASSLLRMGQFF.

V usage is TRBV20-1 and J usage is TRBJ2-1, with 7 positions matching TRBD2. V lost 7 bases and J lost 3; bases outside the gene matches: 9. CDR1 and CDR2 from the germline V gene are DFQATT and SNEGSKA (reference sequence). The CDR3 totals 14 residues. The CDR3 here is CSGVPSGLYNEQFF. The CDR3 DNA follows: TGCAGTGGTGTCCCTAGCGGACTCTACAATGAGCAGTTCTTC.

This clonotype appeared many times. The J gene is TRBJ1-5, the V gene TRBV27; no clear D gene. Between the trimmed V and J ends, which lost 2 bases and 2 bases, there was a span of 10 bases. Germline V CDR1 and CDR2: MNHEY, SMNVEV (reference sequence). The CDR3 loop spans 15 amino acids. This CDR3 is CASSLGPYGNQPQHF. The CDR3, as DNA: TGTGCCAGCAGTTTAGGACCGTACGGCAATCAGCCCCAGCATTTT.

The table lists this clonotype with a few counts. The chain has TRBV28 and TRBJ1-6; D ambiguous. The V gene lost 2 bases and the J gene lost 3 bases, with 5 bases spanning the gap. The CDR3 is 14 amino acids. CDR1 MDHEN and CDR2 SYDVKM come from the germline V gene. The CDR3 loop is CASSLQVYNSPLHF. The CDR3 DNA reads TGTGCCAGCAGTTTACAGGTCTATAATTCACCCCTCCACTTT.

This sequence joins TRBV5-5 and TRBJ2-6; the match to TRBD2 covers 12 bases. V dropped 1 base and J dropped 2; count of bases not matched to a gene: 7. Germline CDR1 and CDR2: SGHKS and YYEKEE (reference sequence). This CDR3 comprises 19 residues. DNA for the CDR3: TGTGCCAGCAGCTTGAGGCTAGCGGGAGGGCCAACTGGGGCCAACGTCCTGACTTTC. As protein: CASSLRLAGGPTGANVLTF.

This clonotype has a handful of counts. In nucleotides, the CDR3 is TGCAGCGTTGGGGGGACCAATCAGCCCCAGCATTTT. Translation: CSVGGTNQPQHF. This chain uses TRBV29-1 with TRBJ1-5, with D maybe TRBD1 (5 bases). Trimming took off 4 bases at V and 3 bases at J, with 7 bases between the two ends. The CDR3 runs to 12 residues. Germline CDR1 SQVTM, CDR2 ANQGSEA.

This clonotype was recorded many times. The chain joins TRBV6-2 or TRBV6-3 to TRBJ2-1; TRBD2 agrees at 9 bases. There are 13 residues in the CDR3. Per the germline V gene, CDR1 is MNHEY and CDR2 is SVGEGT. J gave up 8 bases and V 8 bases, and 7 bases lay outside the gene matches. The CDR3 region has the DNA TGTGCCAGCCGGGGTAGCGGGAGAGATGAGCAGTTCTTC. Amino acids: CASRGSGRDEQFF.

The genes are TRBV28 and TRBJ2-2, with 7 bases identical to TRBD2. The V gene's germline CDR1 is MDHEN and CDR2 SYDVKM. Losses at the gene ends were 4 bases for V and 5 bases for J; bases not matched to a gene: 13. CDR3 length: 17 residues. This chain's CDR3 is CASSYPREGRKTGELFF. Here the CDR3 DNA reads TGTGCCAGCAGTTACCCCAGGGAGGGGAGAAAAACCGGGGAGCTGTTTTTT.

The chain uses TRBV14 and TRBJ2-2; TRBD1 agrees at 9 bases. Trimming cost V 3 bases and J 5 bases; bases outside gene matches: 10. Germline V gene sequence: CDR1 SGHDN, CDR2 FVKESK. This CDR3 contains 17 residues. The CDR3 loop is CASSHRPGTGRTGELFF. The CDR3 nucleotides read TGTGCCAGCAGCCACCGTCCCGGGACAGGGAGGACCGGGGAGCTGTTTTTT. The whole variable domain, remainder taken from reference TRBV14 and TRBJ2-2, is EAGVTQFPSHSVIEKGQTVTLRCDPISGHDNLYWYRRVMGKEIKFLLHFVKESKQDESGMPNNRFLAERTGGTYSTLKVQPAELEDSGVYFCASSHRPGTGRTGELFFGEGSRLTVL.

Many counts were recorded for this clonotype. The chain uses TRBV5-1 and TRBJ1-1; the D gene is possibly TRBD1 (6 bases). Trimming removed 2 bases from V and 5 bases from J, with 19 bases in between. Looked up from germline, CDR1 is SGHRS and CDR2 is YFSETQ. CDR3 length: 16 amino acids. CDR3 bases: TGCGCCAGCAGCTTAGCTCTGGGACAAGGAGGGACTGAAGCTTTCTTT. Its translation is CASSLALGQGGTEAFF.

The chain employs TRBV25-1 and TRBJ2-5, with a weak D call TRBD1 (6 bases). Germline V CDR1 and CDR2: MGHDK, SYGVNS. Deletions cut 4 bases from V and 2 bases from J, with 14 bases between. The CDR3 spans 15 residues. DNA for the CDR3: TGTGCCAGCAGTGCCGGACAGTCAAGACAAGAGACCCAGTACTTC. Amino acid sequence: CASSAGQSRQETQYF.

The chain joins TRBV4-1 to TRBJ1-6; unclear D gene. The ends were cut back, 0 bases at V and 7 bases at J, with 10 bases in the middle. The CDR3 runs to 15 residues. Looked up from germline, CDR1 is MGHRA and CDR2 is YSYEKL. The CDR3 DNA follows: TGCGCCAGCAGCCAAGATCAAGCGTGGAATTCACCCCTCCACTTT. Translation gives CASSQDQAWNSPLHF.

The CDR3 loop is CSARGQGALPPSTDTQYF. DNA of the CDR3: TGCAGTGCTAGAGGACAGGGGGCATTACCCCCTAGCACAGATACGCAGTATTTT. The V call is TRBV20-1, the J call TRBJ2-3; 10 bases fit TRBD1. The CDR3 consists of 18 residues. The V gene's germline CDR1 is DFQATT and CDR2 SNEGSKA (reference sequence). V shed 1 base and J 0 bases; nucleotides not matched to a gene: 10.

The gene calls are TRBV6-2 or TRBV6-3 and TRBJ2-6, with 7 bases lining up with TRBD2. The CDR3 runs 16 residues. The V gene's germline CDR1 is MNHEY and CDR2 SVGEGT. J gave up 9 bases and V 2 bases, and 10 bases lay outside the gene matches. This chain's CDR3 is CASSYPLGEGVNVLTF. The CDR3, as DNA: TGTGCCAGCAGTTACCCCCTAGGGGAGGGAGTCAACGTCCTGACTTTC.

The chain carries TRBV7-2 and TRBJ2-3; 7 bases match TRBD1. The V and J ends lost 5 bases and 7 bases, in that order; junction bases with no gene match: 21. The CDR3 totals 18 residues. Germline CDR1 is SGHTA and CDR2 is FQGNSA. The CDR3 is CASSPIRTGVSSGNTQYF. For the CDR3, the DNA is TGTGCCAGCAGCCCTATCCGAACAGGGGTTTCCTCCGGGAATACGCAGTATTTT.

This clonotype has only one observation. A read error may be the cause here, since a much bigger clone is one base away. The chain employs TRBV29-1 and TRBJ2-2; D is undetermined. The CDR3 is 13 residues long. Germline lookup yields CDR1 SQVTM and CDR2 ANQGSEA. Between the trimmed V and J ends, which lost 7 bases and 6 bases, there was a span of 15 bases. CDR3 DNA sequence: TGCAGCGCCGAAGCTGGTATGTCCGGGGAGCTGTTTTTT. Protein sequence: CSAEAGMSGELFF.